The 3 T cell receptor beta chains below all came from one sample that was sequenced in a study of cytomegalovirus exposure and HLA in healthy donors (TCRdb year 2017). Library construction relied on the immunoSEQ multiplex PCR assay. The multiplex PCR relied on a mix of 60 forward primers for TCR Vbeta segments and 13 reverse primers for TCR Jbeta segments. Not all clones reach the TCRdb copy of this immuneACCESS table, which keeps in-frame sequences only. Checked studies attribute under half of the gap to unresolved V genes and leave the rest unexplained. The table for this sample lists about 140,000 clones; about 82% of them were counted only once. Around 4.8% of the sample goes to the ten largest clones. The sample was PBMCs. The receptors were sampled from a man younger than 40 in good health.

The V gene is TRBV5-1, the J gene TRBJ2-1; perhaps TRBD1 as D (6 bases). Germline-derived CDR1 and CDR2 are SGHRS and YFSETQ. V lost 10 bases and J 8 bases, leaving 31 bases between the germline ends. The CDR3 totals 17 residues. This CDR3 reads CAGGGQTHWRGPHEQFF. The CDR3 DNA reads TGCGCCGGAGGCGGACAGACGCATTGGCGAGGGCCCCATGAGCAGTTCTTC.

V and J are TRBV4-1 and TRBJ1-4, with 7 bases lining up with TRBD1. V lost 3 bases, J lost 2 bases, and 6 bases stayed unmatched. CDR1 is MGHRA, CDR2 YSYEKL, per germline. The CDR3 is 16 amino acids. The CDR3 protein is CASSQGTVATNEKLFF. DNA for the CDR3: TGCGCCAGCAGCCAGGGGACAGTCGCGACTAATGAAAAACTGTTTTTT.

The V call is TRBV18, the J call TRBJ2-5, with unresolved D. The CDR3 covers 14 residues. Looked up from germline, CDR1 is KGHSH and CDR2 is LQKENI. V was clipped by 0 bases and J by 3 bases, with 8 bases between them. DNA of the CDR3: TGTGCCAGCTCACCACCGGCCGGAGAAGAGACCCAGTACTTC. It is translated as CASSPPAGEETQYF.